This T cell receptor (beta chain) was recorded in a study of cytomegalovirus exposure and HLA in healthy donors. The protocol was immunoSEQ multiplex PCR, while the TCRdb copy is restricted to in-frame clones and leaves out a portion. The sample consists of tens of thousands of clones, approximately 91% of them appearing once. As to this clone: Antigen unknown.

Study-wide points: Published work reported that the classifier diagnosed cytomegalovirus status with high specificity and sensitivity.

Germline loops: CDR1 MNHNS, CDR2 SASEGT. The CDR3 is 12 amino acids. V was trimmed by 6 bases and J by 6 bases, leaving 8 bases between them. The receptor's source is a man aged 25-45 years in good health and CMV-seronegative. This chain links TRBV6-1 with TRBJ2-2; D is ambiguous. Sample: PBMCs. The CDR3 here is CASRFGAGELFF. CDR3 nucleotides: TGTGCCAGCAGGTTCGGAGCCGGGGAGCTGTTTTTT.